A selection of T cell receptor beta chains follows, all from one sample in a study of T cells after yellow fever vaccination. TCRdb passed the 5' RACE reads through MiXCR, listing each CDR3 protein once. The profile shows over 200,000 distinct CDR3 sequences, 5.5% to 8.5% of them singletons. The sequences come from CD4+ T cells sorted from PBMCs, collected on the day of the yellow fever booster vaccination. The receptor source for this set is a man aged 25 to 40 who received the YFV17D yellow fever vaccine. CDR3s include the opening cysteine and the closing phenylalanine or tryptophan. The order of the fields is J gene, clone size, V gene, D gene, CDR3 DNA, CDR3 protein. The D gene is left open where the match is weak. Clone size is not always given. Where it is, it says once, few, many or a class for expanded clones.

TRBJ2-7	many	TRBV20-1	TRBD1	TGCAGTGCTGGACAGGGGTCCTACGAGCAGTACTTC	CSAGQGSYEQYF
TRBJ2-3	many	TRBV20-1	NA	TGCAGTGTCTCTAGCGTCGCCACAGATACGCAGTATTTT	CSVSSVATDTQYF
TRBJ2-7	many	TRBV9	TRBD1	TGTGCCAGCAGCGTAGGGGGACAGACCTACGAGCAGTACTTC	CASSVGGQTYEQYF
TRBJ2-5	many	TRBV5-1	NA	TGCGCCAGCAGCTTAAGGCCACCGGAGCACCAAGAGACCCAGTACTTC	CASSLRPPEHQETQYF
TRBJ2-2	NA	TRBV11-2	TRBD1	TGTGCCAGCAGCTTGCCCCGGGACAGGGGGCTAACGGAGGGCGGGGAGCTGTTTTTT	CASSLPRDRGLTEGGELFF
TRBJ2-1	NA	TRBV20-1	NA	TGCAGTGCTAGTCCCGGACTTACAGGAATAGAGCGGTTCTTC	CSASPGLTGIERFF
TRBJ1-2	many	TRBV20-1	TRBD1	TGCAGTGCTTGGGACAGTACCGTGGGCTACACCTTC	CSAWDSTVGYTF
TRBJ2-4	few	TRBV27	TRBD2	TGTGCCAGCAGTCCAGGGACTAGCGGGAGGGTAGCCAAAAACATTCAGTACTTC	CASSPGTSGRVAKNIQYF
TRBJ2-1	many	TRBV20-1	NA	TGCAGTGCTAGAGCTCAGGCAGGGAGCTCCTACAATGAGCAGTTCTTC	CSARAQAGSSYNEQFF
TRBJ2-7	NA	TRBV24-1	NA	TGTGCCACCAGTGACATGACTCCAGTCGGCTCCTACGAGCAGTACTTC	CATSDMTPVGSYEQYF
TRBJ2-7	few	TRBV18	NA	TGTGCCAGCTCCCGCTCCGGGGCATCCTACGAGCAGTACTTC	CASSRSGASYEQYF
TRBJ1-1	many	TRBV5-1	TRBD1	TGCGCCAGCAGCTCATACGCGACAGGGGAGAACACTGAAGCTTTCTTT	CASSSYATGENTEAFF
TRBJ2-3	NA	TRBV15	TRBD2	TGTGCCACCAGGGGAGCGGGGGGAACAGATACGCAGTATTTT	CATRGAGGTDTQYF
TRBJ1-1	few	TRBV9	NA	TGTGCCAGCCGGCCCAGAGGGTCAGGGAACACTGAAGCTTTCTTT	CASRPRGSGNTEAFF
TRBJ1-1	many	TRBV5-6	NA	TGTGCCAGCAGCCCGGACGGGACGGCCACTGAAGCTTTCTTT	CASSPDGTATEAFF
TRBJ2-2	NA	TRBV7-2	NA	TGTGCCAGCAGCTTAAATCGGGGCGGGGAGCTGTTTTTT	CASSLNRGGELFF
TRBJ2-3	many	TRBV3-1	NA	TGTGCCAGCAGGAGGGGAAGCACAGATACGCAGTATTTT	CASRRGSTDTQYF
TRBJ2-2	NA	TRBV19	NA	TGTGCCAGTAAGGGGTCCGGTTGGACCGGGGAGCTGTTTTTT	CASKGSGWTGELFF
TRBJ2-7	few	TRBV20-1	TRBD1	TGCAGTGCTAGAGCTAGGACAGGCTCCTACGAGCAGTACTTC	CSARARTGSYEQYF
TRBJ2-1	many	TRBV7-1	TRBD2	TGTGCCAGCAGCTCCCCGCGGGGTCCGCCTCCGGGACTAGCGGGAGTTCGGGGTGAGCAGTTCTTC	CASSSPRGPPPGLAGVRGEQFF